This T cell receptor (beta chain) was obtained from a study of PD-L1 blockade in urothelial cancer. Study at large: Per blood sample, T cells had a median of around 150,000.

The length of the CDR3 is 14 residues. Time point specified: pretreatment peripheral blood. General study results and limits: A pretreatment blood TCR clonality that fell below the median predicted better progression-free and overall survival.

Some clones are missing from TCRdb's copy, which holds only in-frame ones; the method was immunoSEQ multiplex PCR. Altogether some 38,000 clones are present, about 85% being singletons, with the ten largest covering roughly 15%. Note on this clone: What it recognizes is unknown.

This receptor was identified in a man older than 75 with urothelial cancer. Source: PBMCs, taken around atezolizumab (anti-PD-L1) treatment. The chain combines TRBV21-1 with TRBJ1-2. TRBV21-1 is reported as a pseudogene. The CDR3 region has the DNA TGTGCCAGCAGCAATAGAGGGGGGGGGTATGGCTACACCTTC. It is translated as CASSNRGGGYGYTF.